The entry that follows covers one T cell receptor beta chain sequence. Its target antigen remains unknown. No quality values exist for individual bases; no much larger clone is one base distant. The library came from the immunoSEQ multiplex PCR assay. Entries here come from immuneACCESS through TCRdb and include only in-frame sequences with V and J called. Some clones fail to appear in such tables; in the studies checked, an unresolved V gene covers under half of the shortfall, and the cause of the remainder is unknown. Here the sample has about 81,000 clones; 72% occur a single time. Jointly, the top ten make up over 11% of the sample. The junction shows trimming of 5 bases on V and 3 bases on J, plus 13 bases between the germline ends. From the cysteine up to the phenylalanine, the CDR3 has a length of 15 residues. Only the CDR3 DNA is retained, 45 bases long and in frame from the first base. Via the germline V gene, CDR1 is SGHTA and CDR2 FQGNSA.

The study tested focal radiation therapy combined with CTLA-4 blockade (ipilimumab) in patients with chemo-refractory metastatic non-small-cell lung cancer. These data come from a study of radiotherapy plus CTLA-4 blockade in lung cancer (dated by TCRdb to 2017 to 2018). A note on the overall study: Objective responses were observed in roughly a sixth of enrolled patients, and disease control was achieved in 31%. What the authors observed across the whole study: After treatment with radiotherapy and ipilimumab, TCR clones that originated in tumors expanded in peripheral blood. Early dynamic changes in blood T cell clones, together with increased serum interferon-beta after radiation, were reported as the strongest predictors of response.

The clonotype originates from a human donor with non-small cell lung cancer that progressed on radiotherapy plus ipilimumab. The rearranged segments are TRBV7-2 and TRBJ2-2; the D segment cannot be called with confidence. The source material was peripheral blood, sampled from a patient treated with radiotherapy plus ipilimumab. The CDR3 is CASSPNIQDTGELFF. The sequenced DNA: TGTGCCAGCAGCCCCAATATCCAGGACACCGGGGAGCTGTTTTTT.